The 14 T cell receptor beta chains presented below share a single source sample, sequenced in a study of shared clonotypes between healthy human individuals. Data came from immunoSEQ multiplex PCR; TCRdb stores just in-frame clones and leaves some out. The table includes hundreds of thousands of clones, more than 95% detected once. Input material: naive CD4+ T cells sorted from blood. Subset of the sample: CD45RA+ positively selected. These receptors came from a woman between 25 and 40 years old in good health.

The chain combines TRBV19 with TRBJ2-3, with D unresolved. From germline, CDR1 is LNHDA and CDR2 SQIVND (reference sequence). V lost 2 bases to trimming and J lost 4 bases, with 7 bases between them. The CDR3 is made up of 13 amino acids. CDR3 DNA: TGTGCCAGTAGTATATCGGTTGCAGATACGCAGTATTTT. This codes for CASSISVADTQYF.

The CDR3 bases are TGTGCCAGTAGGGTCTGGGCAGGGGGCTATGAGCAGTTCTTC. Translated: CASRVWAGGYEQFF. This chain uses TRBV28 with TRBJ2-1, with 8 bases identical to TRBD1. CDR1 MDHEN and CDR2 SYDVKM come from the germline V gene. Trimming took 9 bases from V and 8 from J; bases not matched to a gene: 12. This CDR3 contains 14 residues. Complete variable domain (other parts from reference TRBV28 and TRBJ2-1): DVKVTQSSRYLVKRTGEKVFLECVQDMDHENMFWYRQDPGLGLRLIYFSYDVKMKEKGDIPEGYSVSREKKERFSLILESASTNQTSMYLCASRVWAGGYEQFFGPGTRLTVL.

This clone was picked up one time. This rearrangement joins TRBV5-5 to TRBJ2-1, with TRBD2 as a possible D gene (5 bases). This CDR3 spans 15 amino acids. The V end was cut by 4 bases, the J end by 6 bases, with 17 bases between. The V gene's germline CDR1 is SGHKS and CDR2 YYEKEE (reference sequence). This CDR3 is CASSEVILSGNEQFF. DNA of the CDR3: TGTGCCAGCAGCGAGGTCATTTTGAGCGGCAATGAGCAGTTCTTC.

The rearrangement uses TRBV6-5 and TRBJ2-7; possible D gene TRBD2, 7 bases. CDR1 and CDR2 (germline): MNHEY, SVGAGI. The CDR3 is 13 residues long. Trimming cost V 11 bases and J 3 bases, with 17 bases left between them. CDR3 in DNA: TGTGCCGTCAAGGGGGGGGTCAGCTACGAGCAGTACTTC. This sequence encodes CAVKGGVSYEQYF.

A few counts support this clone. V and J are TRBV2 and TRBJ1-1, with a weak D call TRBD1 (5 bases). Trimming removed 6 bases at V and 1 base at J, with 9 bases between. This CDR3 is built from 13 residues. Per the germline V gene, CDR1 is SNHLY and CDR2 is FYNNEI. The DNA of the CDR3 is TGTGCCAGCAGAAGACAGCAGAACACTGAAGCTTTCTTT. It yields the protein CASRRQQNTEAFF.

The chain is built from TRBV28 and TRBJ2-7; possibly TRBD2 for D (6 bases). Germline lookup yields CDR1 MDHEN and CDR2 SYDVKM. V dropped 5 bases and J dropped 4 bases, with 15 bases sitting between them. The CDR3 runs to 14 residues. The CDR3 DNA is TGTGCCAGCAGTGTGACGACTAGAATGTACGAGCAGTACTTC. Its translation is CASSVTTRMYEQYF.

This CDR3 reads CASSLEGFNTGELFF. CDR3 sequence (DNA): TGTGCCAGCAGCTTAGAAGGCTTTAACACCGGGGAGCTGTTTTTT. This rearrangement joins TRBV11-2 to TRBJ2-2; D uncertain. Germline V lookup: CDR1 SGHAT, CDR2 FQNNGV. V was trimmed by 0 bases and J by 2 bases, leaving 7 bases between them. The CDR3 loop spans 15 amino acids.

The chain has TRBV30 and TRBJ2-2; D perhaps matches TRBD2 (5 bases). From germline, CDR1 is GTSNPN and CDR2 SVGIG (reference sequence). Trimming took 5 bases from V and 6 from J, leaving 16 bases between them. The CDR3 is 14 residues long. CDR3 sequence: CAWARRLLPGELFF. For the CDR3, the DNA is TGTGCCTGGGCCAGGCGACTACTACCCGGGGAGCTGTTTTTT.

V is TRBV10-2 and J is TRBJ2-7; maybe TRBD1 (5 bases). Germline loops: CDR1 WSHSY, CDR2 SAAADI. The CDR3 length is 14 residues. Deletions cut 1 base from V and 9 bases from J, with 16 bases between. In DNA, the CDR3 is TGCGCCAGCAGTGAGTTGCCCCGGTCTAGGGGGCAGTACTTC. As protein: CASSELPRSRGQYF.

The chain combines TRBV19 with TRBJ2-3, with 8 bases matching TRBD2. CDR1 and CDR2 (germline): LNHDA, SQIVND (reference sequence). The CDR3 has 16 amino acids. The trim removed 6 bases at V and 3 bases at J, leaving 11 bases unmatched. The CDR3 DNA is TGTGCCAGTAGCCGGTGGAGCGGGAGCGATACAGATACGCAGTATTTT. Protein product: CASSRWSGSDTDTQYF.

The V and J genes are TRBV28 and TRBJ2-7; the D call may be TRBD1 or TRBD2 (5 bases each). The CDR3 runs to 19 residues. The germline gives CDR1 MDHEN, CDR2 SYDVKM. V gave up 6 bases and J gave up 3 bases, with 30 bases separating them. This CDR3 is CASSNLEGASAQVVYEQYF. The CDR3 DNA reads TGTGCCAGCAGCAATCTCGAGGGAGCTAGTGCACAGGTTGTCTACGAGCAGTACTTC.

The CDR3 here is CASSTWAGLNTEAFF. The DNA for the CDR3 is TGTGCCAGCAGCACGTGGGCGGGACTGAACACTGAAGCTTTCTTT. This chain connects TRBV28 to TRBJ1-1, with TRBD1 as a possible D gene (5 bases). This CDR3 has 15 amino acids. With 6 bases removed from V and 0 bases from J, the gap between germline ends came to 14 bases. Germline CDR1 and CDR2: MDHEN and SYDVKM.

CDR3 in amino acids: CASSQLQEANYGYTF. CDR3 coding DNA: TGCGCCAGCAGCCAATTACAGGAAGCTAACTATGGCTACACCTTC. The chain combines TRBV4-1 with TRBJ1-2; TRBD1 might be the D (5 bases). The CDR3 covers 15 residues. V was cut by 2 bases and J by 0 bases, with 10 bases left in between. The germline V gene has CDR1 MGHRA and CDR2 YSYEKL.

This rearrangement joins TRBV7-3 to TRBJ2-5; 7 positions match TRBD2. Germline values: CDR1 SGHTA, CDR2 FQGTGA. The J segment lost 5 bases and the V segment lost 2 bases, leaving 8 bases of the junction unmatched. The CDR3 is 15 amino acids. The CDR3 region is CASSLGGSSGETQYF. In DNA, the CDR3 is TGTGCCAGCAGCTTAGGCGGGAGTTCAGGGGAGACCCAGTACTTC.